The clone carrying this T cell receptor beta chain was seen many times. The germline V gene has CDR1 SEHNR and CDR2 FQNEAQ (reference sequence). The V end was cut by 5 bases, the J end by 6 bases, with 14 bases between. CDR3 length: 13 amino acids. Via MiXCR, TCRdb re-called the 5' RACE reads, giving one row per CDR3 protein. The sample gives more than 55,000 distinct CDR3 sequences, 6.5% to 8% of which show up once; 35% to 40% is in the top ten. This sample is drawn from a study of T cells after yellow fever vaccination. The clonotype comes from a man aged 25 to 45 who received the YFV17D yellow fever vaccine. The gene calls are TRBV7-9 and TRBJ2-7, with D tentatively TRBD2 (6 bases). The sample here was CD8+ T cells sorted from PBMCs, taken 15 days after the yellow fever booster vaccination. The CDR3 loop is CASSPPTRLEQYF. CDR3 nucleotide sequence: TGTGCCAGCAGCCCGCCGACTAGACTCGAGCAGTACTTC.